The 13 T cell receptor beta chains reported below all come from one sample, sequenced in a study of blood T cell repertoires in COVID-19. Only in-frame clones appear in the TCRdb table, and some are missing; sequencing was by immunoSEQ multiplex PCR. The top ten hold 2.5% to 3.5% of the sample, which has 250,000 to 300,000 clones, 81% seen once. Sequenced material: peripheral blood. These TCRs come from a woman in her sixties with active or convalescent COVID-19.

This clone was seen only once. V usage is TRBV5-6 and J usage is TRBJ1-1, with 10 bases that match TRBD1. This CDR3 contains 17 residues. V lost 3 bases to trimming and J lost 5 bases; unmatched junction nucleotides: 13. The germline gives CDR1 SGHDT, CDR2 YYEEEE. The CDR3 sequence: CASSSIWDRGRHTEAFF. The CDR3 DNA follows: TGTGCCAGCAGCTCGATTTGGGACAGGGGCCGACATACTGAAGCTTTCTTT.

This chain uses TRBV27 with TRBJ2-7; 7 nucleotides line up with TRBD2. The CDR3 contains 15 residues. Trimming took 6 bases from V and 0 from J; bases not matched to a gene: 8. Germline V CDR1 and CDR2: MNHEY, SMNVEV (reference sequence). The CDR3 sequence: CASSSETGGSYEQYF. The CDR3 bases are TGTGCCAGCAGCTCCGAAACGGGGGGCTCCTACGAGCAGTACTTC.

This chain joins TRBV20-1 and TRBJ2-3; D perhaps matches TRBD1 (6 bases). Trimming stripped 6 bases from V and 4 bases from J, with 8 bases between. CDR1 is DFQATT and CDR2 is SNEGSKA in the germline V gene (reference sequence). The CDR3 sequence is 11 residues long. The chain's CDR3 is CSATGSDTQYF. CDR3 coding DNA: TGCAGTGCAACAGGGTCAGATACGCAGTATTTT.

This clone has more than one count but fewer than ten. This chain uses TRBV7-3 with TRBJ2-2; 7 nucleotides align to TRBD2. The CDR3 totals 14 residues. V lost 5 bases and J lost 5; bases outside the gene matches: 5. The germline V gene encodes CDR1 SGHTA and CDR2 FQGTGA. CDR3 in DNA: TGTGCCAGCAGCCTCTCCGGGAGGACCGGGGAGCTGTTTTTT. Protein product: CASSLSGRTGELFF. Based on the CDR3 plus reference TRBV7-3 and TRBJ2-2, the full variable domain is GAGVSQTPSNKVTEKGKYVELRCDPISGHTALYWYRQSLGQGPEFLIYFQGTGAADDSGLPNDRFFAVRPEGSVSTLKIQRTERGDSAVYLCASSLSGRTGELFFGEGSRLTVL.

The CDR3 protein is CASSQWDRGYEQYF. The CDR3 DNA sequence: TGCGCCAGCAGCCAGTGGGACAGGGGGTACGAGCAGTACTTC. The chain has TRBV5-1 and TRBJ2-7, with TRBD1 matching 11 bases. CDR1 and CDR2 (germline): SGHRS, YFSETQ. With 4 bases clipped from V and 4 bases from J, the junction kept 4 bases outside the gene matches. The CDR3 totals 14 residues.

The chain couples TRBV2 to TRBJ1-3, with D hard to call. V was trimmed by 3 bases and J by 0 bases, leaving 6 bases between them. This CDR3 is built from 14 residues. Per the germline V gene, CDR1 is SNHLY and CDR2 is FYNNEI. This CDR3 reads CASSERYSGNTIYF. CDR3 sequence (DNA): TGTGCCAGCAGTGAGAGGTACTCTGGAAACACCATATATTTT.

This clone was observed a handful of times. The DNA for the CDR3 is TGTGCCAGCAGCTTAGTGACTACAGCTGGAAACACCATATATTTT. This translates into CASSLVTTAGNTIYF. The chain couples TRBV7-2 to TRBJ1-3; D call uncertain. The V end was cut by 1 base, the J end by 2 bases, with 9 bases between. The germline V gene encodes CDR1 SGHTA and CDR2 FQGNSA. CDR3 length: 15 amino acids.

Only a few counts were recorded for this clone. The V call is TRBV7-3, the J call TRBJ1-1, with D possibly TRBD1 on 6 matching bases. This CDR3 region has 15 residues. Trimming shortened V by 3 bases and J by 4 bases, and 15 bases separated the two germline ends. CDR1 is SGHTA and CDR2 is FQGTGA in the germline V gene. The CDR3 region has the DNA TGTGCCAGCAGCTTGGGCGGGGGGCTTGTCACTGAAGCTTTCTTT. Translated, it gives CASSLGGGLVTEAFF.

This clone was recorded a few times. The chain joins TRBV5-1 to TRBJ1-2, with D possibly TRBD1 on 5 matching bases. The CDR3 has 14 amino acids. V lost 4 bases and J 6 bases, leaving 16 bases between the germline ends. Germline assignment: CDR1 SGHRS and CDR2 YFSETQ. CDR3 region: CASSTTDSVDGYTF. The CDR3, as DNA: TGCGCCAGCAGCACAACCGACAGCGTGGATGGCTACACCTTC. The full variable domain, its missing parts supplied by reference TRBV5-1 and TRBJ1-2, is KAGVTQTPRYLIKTRGQQVTLSCSPISGHRSVSWYQQTPGQGLQFLFEYFSETQRNKGNFPGRFSGRQFSNSRSEMNVSTLELGDSALYLCASSTTDSVDGYTFGSGTRLTVV.

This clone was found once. For the CDR3, the DNA is TGTGCCAGCAGTGCCCCAGGGCCGACGGAGACCCAGTACTTC. Amino acids: CASSAPGPTETQYF. This chain connects TRBV2 to TRBJ2-5, with D possibly matching TRBD1 (5 bases). Germline V gene sequence: CDR1 SNHLY, CDR2 FYNNEI. V lost 4 bases, J lost 5 bases, and 14 bases lay in between. This CDR3 has 14 amino acids.

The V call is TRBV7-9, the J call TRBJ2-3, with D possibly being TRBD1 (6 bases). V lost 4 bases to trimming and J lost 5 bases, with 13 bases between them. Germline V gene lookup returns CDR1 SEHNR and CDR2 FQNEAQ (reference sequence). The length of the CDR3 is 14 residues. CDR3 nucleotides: TGTGCCAGCAGCTCGCTAGGGGGTGTAGATACGCAGTATTTT. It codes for CASSSLGGVDTQYF.

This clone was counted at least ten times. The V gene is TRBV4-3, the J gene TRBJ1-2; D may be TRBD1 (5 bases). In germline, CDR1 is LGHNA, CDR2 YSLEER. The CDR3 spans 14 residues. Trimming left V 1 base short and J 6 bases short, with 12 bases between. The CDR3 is CASSQAVGVHGYTF. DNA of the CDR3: TGCGCCAGCAGCCAAGCTGTAGGGGTTCATGGCTACACCTTC.

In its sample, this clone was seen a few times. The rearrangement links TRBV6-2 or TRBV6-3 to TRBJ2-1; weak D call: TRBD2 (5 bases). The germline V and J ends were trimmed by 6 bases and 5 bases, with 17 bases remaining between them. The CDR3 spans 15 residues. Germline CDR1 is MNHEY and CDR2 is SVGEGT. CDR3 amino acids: CASSREGMVHNEQFF. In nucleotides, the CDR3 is TGTGCCAGCAGCCGCGAGGGCATGGTCCACAATGAGCAGTTCTTC.